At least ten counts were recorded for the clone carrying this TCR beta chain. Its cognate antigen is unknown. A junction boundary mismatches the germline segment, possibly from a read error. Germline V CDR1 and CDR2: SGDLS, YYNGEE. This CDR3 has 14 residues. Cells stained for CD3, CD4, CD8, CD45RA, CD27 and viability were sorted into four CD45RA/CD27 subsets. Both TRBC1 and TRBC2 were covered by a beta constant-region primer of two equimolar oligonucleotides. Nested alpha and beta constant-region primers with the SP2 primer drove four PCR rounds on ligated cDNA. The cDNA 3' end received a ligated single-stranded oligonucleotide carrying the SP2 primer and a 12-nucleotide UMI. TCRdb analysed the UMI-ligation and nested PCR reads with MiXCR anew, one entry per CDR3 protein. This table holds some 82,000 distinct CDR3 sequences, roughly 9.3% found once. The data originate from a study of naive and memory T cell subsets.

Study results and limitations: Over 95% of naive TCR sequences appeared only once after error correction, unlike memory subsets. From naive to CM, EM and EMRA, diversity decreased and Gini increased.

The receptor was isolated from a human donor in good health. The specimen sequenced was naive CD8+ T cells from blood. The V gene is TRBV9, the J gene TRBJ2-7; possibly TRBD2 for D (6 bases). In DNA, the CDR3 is TGTGCCAGCAGCGAATCAGCGGGCTCCCACGAGCAGTACTTC. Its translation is CASSESAGSHEQYF. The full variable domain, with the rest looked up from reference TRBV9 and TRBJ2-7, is DSGVTQTPKHLITATGQRVTLRCSPRSGDLSVYWYQQSLDQGLQFLIQYYNGEERAKGNILERFSAQQFPDLHSELNLSSLELGDSALYFCASSESAGSHEQYFGPGTRLTVT.